This T cell receptor (beta chain) was sequenced during a study of blood T cell repertoires in COVID-19. For the study at large: Donors in the United States, Italy and Spain gave samples during acute or convalescent COVID-19.

Trimming took 1 base from V and 4 from J, leaving 11 bases between them. Germline loops: CDR1 SGHRS, CDR2 YFSETQ. The CDR3 sequence is 15 residues long. This clone was recorded a few times. Sequencing was performed with immunoSEQ multiplex PCR; in TCRdb, only in-frame clones are kept and a portion is missing. The sample has roughly 160,000 clones, 74% seen once; the top ten hold 2.5% to 3%. This TCR was sampled from a woman over 75 with acute or convalescent COVID-19. Sequencing input: peripheral blood. This chain uses TRBV5-1 with TRBJ1-4, with a tentative D call TRBD1 (6 bases). The CDR3 bases are TGCGCCAGCAGCTTGTCGGGGGGCGATAATGAAAAACTGTTTTTT. Residues: CASSLSGGDNEKLFF. The entire variable domain, with the rest obtained from reference TRBV5-1 and TRBJ1-4, is as follows: KAGVTQTPRYLIKTRGQQVTLSCSPISGHRSVSWYQQTPGQGLQFLFEYFSETQRNKGNFPGRFSGRQFSNSRSEMNVSTLELGDSALYLCASSLSGGDNEKLFFGSGTQLSVL.